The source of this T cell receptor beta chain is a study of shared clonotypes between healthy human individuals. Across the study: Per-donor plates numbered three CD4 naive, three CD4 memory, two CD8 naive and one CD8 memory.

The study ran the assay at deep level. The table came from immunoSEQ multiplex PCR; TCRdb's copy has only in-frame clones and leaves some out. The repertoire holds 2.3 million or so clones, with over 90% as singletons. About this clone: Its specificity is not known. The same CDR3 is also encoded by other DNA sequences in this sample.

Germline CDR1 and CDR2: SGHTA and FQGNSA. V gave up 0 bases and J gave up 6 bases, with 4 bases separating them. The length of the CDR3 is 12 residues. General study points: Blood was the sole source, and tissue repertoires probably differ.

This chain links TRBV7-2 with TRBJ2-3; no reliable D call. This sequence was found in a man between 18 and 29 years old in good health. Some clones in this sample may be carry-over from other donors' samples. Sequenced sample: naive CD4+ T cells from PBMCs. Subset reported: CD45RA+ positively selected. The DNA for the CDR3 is TGTGCCAGCAGCTTAGCTACGGATACGCAGTATTTT. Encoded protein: CASSLATDTQYF.